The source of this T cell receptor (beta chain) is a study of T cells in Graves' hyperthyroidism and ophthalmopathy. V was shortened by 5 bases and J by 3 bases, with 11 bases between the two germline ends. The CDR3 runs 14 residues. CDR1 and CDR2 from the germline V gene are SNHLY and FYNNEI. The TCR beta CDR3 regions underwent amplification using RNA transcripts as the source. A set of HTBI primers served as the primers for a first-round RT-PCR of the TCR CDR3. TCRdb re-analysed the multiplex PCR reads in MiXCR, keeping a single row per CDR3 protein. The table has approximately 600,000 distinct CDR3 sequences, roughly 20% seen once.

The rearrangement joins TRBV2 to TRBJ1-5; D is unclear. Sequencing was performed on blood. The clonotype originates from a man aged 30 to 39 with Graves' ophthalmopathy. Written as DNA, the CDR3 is TGTGCCAGCAGTATCGGGGTGCCCAATCAGCCCCAGCATTTT. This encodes CASSIGVPNQPQHF. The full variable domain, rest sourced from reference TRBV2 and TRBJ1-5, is EPEVTQTPSHQVTQMGQEVILRCVPISNHLYFYWYRQILGQKVEFLVSFYNNEISEKSEIFDDQFSVERPDGSNFTLKIRSTKLEDSAMYFCASSIGVPNQPQHFGDGTRLSIL.